Listed below are T cell receptor beta chains from one sample, sequenced in a study of T cell repertoires in cytomegalovirus infection. Each CDR3 protein gets one entry after TCRdb re-called the reads with MiXCR. The data hold approximately 120,000 distinct CDR3 sequences, with about 30% observed a single time. No cognate antigen is known for these TCRs. The material sequenced was CD8+ T cells from cultured PBMCs, taken from culture after CMV antigen stimulation. The source is a human donor in good health (CMV status not recorded). Some clones in this sample may be carry-over from other donors' samples. The CDR3 runs from the conserved cysteine through the conserved F or W. Each record gives: V gene, J gene, D gene, clone size, CDR3 protein, CDR3 DNA. The D gene is left open where the match is weak. Some rows have no size entry. The others give once, few or many, or a class for an expanded clone.

>TRBV27|TRBJ2-4|-|-
CASSSRLAKNIQYF
TGTGCCAGCAGTTCAAGGCTAGCCAAAAACATTCAGTACTTC
>TRBV28|TRBJ1-5|-|-
CASSARGATQPQHF
TGTGCCAGCAGTGCCCGGGGGGCAACTCAGCCCCAGCATTTT
>TRBV2|TRBJ2-2|-|few
CASSETEELFF
TGTGCCAGCAGTGAGACAGAAGAGCTGTTTTTT
>TRBV9|TRBJ1-4|-|-
CASTPGAVQDEKLFF
TGTGCCAGCACCCCGGGGGCGGTTCAGGATGAAAAACTGTTTTTT
>TRBV7-6|TRBJ2-2|-|few
CASSLRKTSTGWTGELFF
TGTGCCAGCAGCTTACGTAAGACTTCCACAGGTTGGACCGGGGAGCTGTTTTTT
>TRBV6-1|TRBJ1-1|-|-
CASSEYTTAELEAFF
TGTGCCAGCAGTGAATATACGACGGCCGAACTCGAAGCTTTCTTT
>TRBV6-5|TRBJ2-7|-|-
CASSYSRGKPYEQYF
TGTGCCAGCAGTTACTCCCGCGGCAAGCCCTACGAGCAGTACTTC
>TRBV20-1|TRBJ2-7|-|once
CSARDRDGYEQYF
TGCAGTGCTAGAGACCGGGACGGCTACGAGCAGTACTTC
>TRBV27|TRBJ2-1|-|-
CASSGDVSSYNEQFF
TGTGCCAGCAGCGGGGACGTCAGCTCCTACAATGAGCAGTTCTTC
>TRBV7-2|TRBJ1-6|-|few
CASSQATGAGAYNSPLHF
TGTGCCAGCAGCCAAGCCACCGGGGCGGGCGCCTATAATTCACCCCTCCACTTT
>TRBV4-1|TRBJ1-1|-|many
CASSHPTVLNTEAFF
TGCGCCAGCAGCCATCCGACAGTCCTGAACACTGAAGCTTTCTTT
>TRBV12-3/TRBV12-4|TRBJ2-6|TRBD2|-
CASSLKARGVSGANVLTF
TGTGCCAGCAGCCTCAAAGCCCGGGGGGTTTCGGGGGCCAACGTCCTGACTTTC
>TRBV15|TRBJ2-3|TRBD2|-
CATSKGLAGGTDTQYF
TGTGCCACCAGCAAGGGACTAGCGGGGGGCACAGATACGCAGTATTTT
>TRBV5-1|TRBJ2-7|-|few
CASSLRGVAYEQYF
TGCGCCAGCAGCTTGAGAGGGGTAGCCTACGAGCAGTACTTC
>TRBV12-3/TRBV12-4|TRBJ2-3|-|-
CASSFQYTDTQYF
TGTGCCAGCAGTTTCCAGTACACAGATACGCAGTATTTT
>TRBV4-1|TRBJ1-6|TRBD1|few
CASSVRDSRYNSPLHF
TGCGCCAGCAGCGTTAGGGACAGCAGATATAATTCACCCCTCCACTTT
>TRBV7-6|TRBJ2-2|-|-
CASSLTPTPNTGELFF
TGTGCCAGCAGCTTAACGCCTACACCGAACACCGGGGAGCTGTTTTTT
>TRBV5-1|TRBJ2-1|TRBD2|once
CASRVAGGFNEQFF
TGCGCCAGCAGGGTAGCGGGGGGCTTCAATGAGCAGTTCTTC
>TRBV6-5|TRBJ2-3|TRBD1|few
CASTGTGAYTDTQYF
TGTGCCAGCACTGGGACAGGGGCCTACACAGATACGCAGTATTTT
>TRBV20-1|TRBJ2-7|-|-
CSASGAIVTDEQYF
TGCAGTGCTAGCGGGGCCATCGTAACGGACGAGCAGTACTTC
>TRBV5-5|TRBJ2-5|-|few
CASSFFGQETQYF
TGTGCCAGCAGCTTTTTCGGACAAGAGACCCAGTACTTC
>TRBV9|TRBJ2-5|-|-
CASSGAMGETQYF
TGTGCCAGCAGCGGTGCTATGGGAGAGACCCAGTACTTC
>TRBV12-3/TRBV12-4|TRBJ1-1|-|-
CASSLEGTRGSPTEAFF
TGTGCCAGCAGTTTGGAAGGAACGCGTGGAAGTCCCACTGAAGCTTTCTTT
>TRBV2|TRBJ2-7|TRBD2|-
CASSEALAGVYEQYF
TGTGCCAGCAGTGAAGCCCTAGCGGGGGTCTACGAGCAGTACTTC
>TRBV28|TRBJ1-1|TRBD1|few
CATDGGQDEAFF
TGTGCCACCGACGGAGGACAGGATGAAGCTTTCTTT
>TRBV19|TRBJ2-5|-|-
CASSIDLTDGETQYF
TGTGCCAGTAGTATAGATCTAACGGACGGAGAGACCCAGTACTTC
>TRBV28|TRBJ1-5|-|few
CASSSGLGLQPQHF
TGTGCCAGCAGTTCGGGACTGGGTCTTCAGCCCCAGCATTTT
>TRBV9|TRBJ2-1|-|-
CASSVWGEGYNEQFF
TGTGCCAGCAGCGTGTGGGGGGAAGGCTACAATGAGCAGTTCTTC
>TRBV2|TRBJ2-1|-|-
CASSTENEQFF
TGTGCCAGCAGTACAGAGAATGAGCAGTTCTTC
>TRBV5-5|TRBJ1-1|TRBD1|few
CASSFHRGGTEAFF
TGTGCCAGCAGCTTTCACAGGGGGGGAACTGAAGCTTTCTTT
>TRBV11-2|TRBJ2-1|-|many
CASTPQSTFNEQFF
TGTGCCAGCACCCCCCAGAGCACTTTCAATGAGCAGTTCTTC
>TRBV19|TRBJ1-5|-|few
CASRPFSNQPQHF
TGTGCCAGTAGGCCCTTTAGCAATCAGCCCCAGCATTTT
>TRBV6-6|TRBJ2-7|-|-
CASMGSWGEQYF
TGTGCCAGCATGGGGTCGTGGGGCGAGCAGTACTTC
>TRBV27|TRBJ1-6|TRBD1|-
CANSSPGGGPDSPLHF
TGTGCCAACAGTTCTCCAGGGGGGGGACCGGATTCACCCCTCCACTTT
>TRBV7-9|TRBJ1-3|-|-
CASSLGWDTSSGNTIYF
TGTGCCAGCAGCTTGGGTTGGGACACAAGCTCTGGAAACACCATATATTTT
>TRBV19|TRBJ2-7|TRBD2|many
CASRQLAGVNEQYF
TGTGCCAGTAGACAACTAGCGGGGGTGAACGAGCAGTACTTC
>TRBV27|TRBJ2-7|TRBD2|-
CASSFSGRTYEQYF
TGTGCCAGCAGTTTTAGCGGGAGAACCTACGAGCAGTACTTC
>TRBV20-1|TRBJ1-1|TRBD1|-
CSARGGDRLKAFF
TGCAGTGCTAGAGGGGGGGACAGGCTGAAAGCTTTCTTT
>TRBV12-3/TRBV12-4|TRBJ1-2|-|few
CASSLVGYGYTF
TGTGCCAGCAGTTTGGTAGGCTATGGCTACACCTTC
>TRBV27|TRBJ2-3|-|few
CASSLTGLDTDTQYF
TGTGCCAGCAGTTTAACTGGGCTAGACACAGATACGCAGTATTTT
>TRBV5-5|TRBJ1-5|-|-
CANSLGGYSNQPQHF
TGTGCCAACAGCTTGGGGGGATATAGCAATCAGCCCCAGCATTTT
>TRBV29-1|TRBJ2-7|-|-
CSARDGYYEQYF
TGCAGCGCTAGGGACGGCTACTACGAGCAGTACTTC
>TRBV7-2|TRBJ1-5|-|many
CASSAGTHSNQPQHF
TGTGCCAGCAGCGCCGGGACCCATAGCAATCAGCCCCAGCATTTT
>TRBV19|TRBJ2-7|TRBD2|-
CASRSSGPSLEQYF
TGTGCCAGTAGGTCTAGCGGTCCCTCCCTCGAGCAGTACTTC
>TRBV3-1|TRBJ2-3|TRBD2|once
CASSQVLGLDGGDTQYF
TGTGCCAGCAGCCAAGTTTTAGGACTAGATGGCGGAGATACGCAGTATTTT
>TRBV5-1|TRBJ1-1|-|few
CASSFYREDTEAFF
TGCGCCAGCAGCTTCTACAGAGAAGACACTGAAGCTTTCTTT
>TRBV20-1|TRBJ2-5|TRBD2|-
CSASFAGVQETQYF
TGCAGTGCTAGTTTTGCGGGGGTCCAAGAGACCCAGTACTTC
>TRBV4-2|TRBJ2-7|-|-
CASSQESHSGEQYF
TGTGCCAGCAGCCAAGAAAGCCATTCTGGCGAGCAGTACTTC
>TRBV20-1|TRBJ1-4|-|few
CSARRTDVATNEKLFF
TGCAGTGCCCGCCGGACAGATGTTGCAACTAATGAAAAACTGTTTTTT
>TRBV7-2|TRBJ2-5|-|-
CASSLAPGLQFPETQYF
TGTGCCAGCAGCTTAGCACCGGGACTCCAGTTTCCAGAGACCCAGTACTTC
>TRBV10-3|TRBJ2-5|TRBD1|few
CAISEDGQGPQETQYF
TGTGCCATCAGTGAGGACGGACAGGGTCCCCAAGAGACCCAGTACTTC
>TRBV14|TRBJ2-7|-|-
CASSSWGYEQYF
TGTGCCAGCAGCTCCTGGGGTTACGAGCAGTACTTC